Shown below are 20 T cell receptor beta chains from a single sample sequenced in a study of CD8+CD57+ T cells in acquired aplastic anemia. CDR3 and TCR beta VDJ profiling relied on a genomic DNA template. TCRdb passed the reads through MiXCR, listing each CDR3 protein once. Here the sample spans about 220,000 distinct CDR3 sequences, 45% to 50% being singletons. All sequencing subjects had displayed CD8+CD57+ cell expansion on flow cytometry. Sequencing was done on a sample of sorted CD4+, CD8+, or CD8+CD57+ T cells (not recorded which) from PBMCs. These receptors all stem from a human donor with aplastic anemia.

This clonotype was observed many times. This chain links TRBV7-8 with TRBJ2-1; D is undetermined. The CDR3 has 16 amino acids. Germline CDR1 reads SGHVS; CDR2 reads FQNEAQ. Trimming removed 5 bases from V and 0 bases from J, with 14 bases in between. The CDR3 reads CASSHPTLSSYNEQFF. CDR3 DNA: TGTGCCAGCAGCCACCCGACCCTTAGCTCCTACAATGAGCAGTTCTTC. Based on the CDR3 plus reference TRBV7-8 and TRBJ2-1, the full variable domain is GAGVSQSPRYKVAKRGQDVALRCDPISGHVSLFWYQQALGQGPEFLTYFQNEAQLDKSGLPSDRFFAERPEGSVSTLKIQRTQQEDSAVYLCASSHPTLSSYNEQFFGPGTRLTVL.

Many counts were recorded for this clonotype. The chain employs TRBV20-1 and TRBJ2-1; TRBD2 matches 9 bases. The CDR3 spans 18 residues. The trim removed 6 bases at V and 0 bases at J, leaving 15 bases unmatched. Per the germline V gene, CDR1 is DFQATT and CDR2 is SNEGSKA (reference sequence). CDR3 sequence (DNA): TGCAGTGCCCGAGCCCTAGCGGGGACATCGAGCTCCTACAATGAGCAGTTCTTC. This gives the protein CSARALAGTSSSYNEQFF.

Turning to this clonotype: A much larger clonotype is one base distant, so this may be a read error. The CDR3 nucleotides read TGCGCCAGCAGGGCTACAGCGGACACTGAAGCTTTCTTT. Amino acid sequence: CASRATADTEAFF. This sequence joins TRBV4-3 and TRBJ1-1; D gene ambiguous. Deletions cut 6 bases from V and 3 bases from J, with 11 bases between. The CDR3 runs 13 residues. CDR1 LGHNA and CDR2 YSLEER come from the germline V gene.

The chain combines TRBV7-9 with TRBJ2-7; D may be TRBD1 (5 bases). V was pared by 0 bases and J by 4 bases, with 10 bases between. From germline, CDR1 is SEHNR and CDR2 FQNEAQ (reference sequence). This CDR3 spans 14 amino acids. The CDR3 coding sequence is TGTGCCAGCAGCTTAGCGAGGACAACTTACGAGCAGTACTTC. Its protein product is CASSLARTTYEQYF.

This clonotype was found many times. V is TRBV20-1 and J is TRBJ1-1; 7 bases fit TRBD1. Per germline, CDR1 DFQATT and CDR2 SNEGSKA (reference sequence). CDR3 length: 13 amino acids. V lost 4 bases to trimming and J lost 4 bases; unmatched junction nucleotides: 6. The CDR3 DNA is TGCAGTGCTAATAGGGGACAGTCCACTGAAGCTTTCTTT. It codes for CSANRGQSTEAFF.

The chain combines TRBV25-1 with TRBJ2-3; no definite D call. Germline V CDR1 and CDR2: MGHDK, SYGVNS. With 7 bases removed from V and 2 bases from J, the gap between germline ends came to 7 bases. The CDR3 totals 12 residues. CDR3 coding DNA: TGTGCCAGCAAGACGACCACAGATACGCAGTATTTT. Encoded protein: CASKTTTDTQYF.

This clonotype was observed a handful of times. This chain joins TRBV11-1 and TRBJ2-7; a weak D match, TRBD1 (5 bases). The V end was cut by 4 bases, the J end by 4 bases, with 8 bases between. CDR1 and CDR2 from the germline V gene are SGHAT and FQDESV (reference sequence). The CDR3 covers 12 residues. For the CDR3, the DNA is TGTGCCAGCAGCTCCGACAGATACGAGCAGTACTTC. This codes for CASSSDRYEQYF.

Only one count was recorded for this clonotype. The chain uses TRBV20-1 and TRBJ2-5, with 7 bases identical to TRBD2. V shed 3 bases and J 5 bases; nucleotides not matched to a gene: 6. The CDR3 is made up of 13 amino acids. Germline values: CDR1 DFQATT, CDR2 SNEGSKA (reference sequence). The CDR3 sequence: CSARAGELETQYF. CDR3 nucleotides: TGCAGTGCTAGGGCGGGGGAATTGGAGACCCAGTACTTC.

Note on this clonotype: Here the CDR3 omits its conserved ending phenylalanine or tryptophan, so a read error is the likely source. V and J are TRBV7-6 and TRBJ1-1; D remains unclear. Trimming pared 3 bases from V and 7 bases from J, leaving 9 bases between. Germline loops: CDR1 SGHVS, CDR2 FNYEAQ. The CDR3 loop spans 12 amino acids. The CDR3 DNA sequence: TGTGCCAGCAGCTTGGGCGGGGTTGAAGCTTTCCTT. It is translated as CASSLGGVEAFL.

Note on this clonotype: This may be a read error, as it is one base from a much larger clone. CDR3: CASIRFDRVNTEAFF. DNA for the CDR3: TGTGCCAGCATCAGATTCGACAGAGTGAACACTGAAGCTTTCTTT. The V gene is TRBV7-2, the J gene TRBJ1-1; possible D gene TRBD1, 5 bases. CDR1 and CDR2 from the germline V gene are SGHTA and FQGNSA. The V end lost 7 bases, the J end lost 0 bases, and 15 bases lay between the germline ends. This CDR3 region has 15 residues.

The V call is TRBV6-6, the J call TRBJ1-1; 8 positions agree with TRBD1. Looked up from germline, CDR1 is MNHNY and CDR2 is SVGAGI (reference sequence). V lost 5 bases and J lost 2; bases outside the gene matches: 7. This CDR3 region has 15 residues. In DNA, the CDR3 is TGTGCCAGCAGTGATTGGGCAGGGGGCAACACTGAAGCTTTCTTT. This codes for CASSDWAGGNTEAFF.

This clonotype was counted at least ten times. The V and J genes are TRBV7-9 and TRBJ1-1; D gene uncertain. Per germline, CDR1 SEHNR and CDR2 FQNEAQ (reference sequence). This CDR3 is 12 amino acids long. Trimming removed 9 bases from V and 0 bases from J, with 8 bases in between. This CDR3 is CASEEMNTEAFF. The CDR3 nucleotides read TGTGCCAGTGAGGAGATGAACACTGAAGCTTTCTTT.

This clonotype was recorded many times. This chain joins TRBV4-3 and TRBJ2-5; D remains ambiguous. The V end lost 3 bases, the J end lost 0 bases, and 11 bases lay between the germline ends. Germline lookup yields CDR1 LGHNA and CDR2 YSLEER. CDR3 size: 15 residues. The CDR3 nucleotides are TGCGCCAGCAGCCATTACTCACGGGACCAAGAGACCCAGTACTTC. This sequence encodes CASSHYSRDQETQYF.

V usage is TRBV10-3 and J usage is TRBJ2-3; D may be TRBD2 (6 bases). CDR1 is ENHRY and CDR2 is SYGVKD in the germline V gene. The V gene lost 4 bases and the J gene lost 6 bases, with 20 bases spanning the gap. The CDR3 totals 16 residues. Here the CDR3 reads CAISGRDGSRMDTQYF. Here the CDR3 DNA reads TGTGCCATCAGTGGGCGGGACGGATCGAGGATGGATACGCAGTATTTT.

This clonotype was seen a few times. The gene calls are TRBV7-2 and TRBJ2-7; the D gene is possibly TRBD2 (6 bases). This CDR3 is 14 amino acids long. V was trimmed by 1 base and J by 7 bases, leaving 14 bases between them. Germline CDR1 is SGHTA and CDR2 is FQGNSA. CDR3 sequence reads: CASSLGVSGKEQYF. CDR3 coding DNA: TGTGCCAGCAGCTTAGGGGTTAGCGGAAAAGAGCAGTACTTC.

The sample holds one count of this clonotype. The rearrangement uses TRBV5-1 and TRBJ1-6, with TRBD1 identical over 8 bases. CDR1 and CDR2 from the germline V gene are SGHRS and YFSETQ. The ends lost 5 bases at V and 6 bases at J; junction bases unmatched: 13. CDR3 length: 17 residues. Here the CDR3 reads CASRAGGSPTPNSPLHF. CDR3 in DNA: TGCGCCAGCAGGGCAGGGGGCTCCCCTACCCCTAATTCACCCCTCCACTTT.

This clonotype came up many times. The V call is TRBV11-2, the J call TRBJ2-5; 11 bases map to TRBD2. With 6 bases clipped from V and 2 bases from J, the junction kept 8 bases outside the gene matches. The CDR3 runs to 16 residues. Germline V gene lookup returns CDR1 SGHAT and CDR2 FQNNGV. The CDR3 DNA follows: TGTGCCAGCAGGGGATGGCTAGCGGGGGGTCAAGAGACCCAGTACTTC. Residues: CASRGWLAGGQETQYF.

In its sample, this clonotype was seen a few times. This may be a read error: a much more frequent sequence differs by one nucleotide. The chain couples TRBV7-3 to TRBJ2-2; 7 bases line up with TRBD1. The V gene's germline CDR1 is SGHTA and CDR2 FQGTGA. This CDR3 spans 16 amino acids. This CDR3 is CASSLKGGRFTGEPFF. The CDR3 bases are TGTGCCAGCAGCTTAAAAGGGGGCCGTTTCACCGGGGAGCCGTTTTTT.

This clonotype is medium-sized. V gene TRBV15 combines with J gene TRBJ1-5; no clear D gene. CDR1 is LNHNV, CDR2 YYDKDF, per germline (reference sequence). CDR3 size: 15 residues. With 6 bases removed from V and 2 bases from J, the gap between germline ends came to 14 bases. Here the CDR3 DNA reads TGTGCCACCAGTCCGACCGTAGAGGGCAATCAGCCCCAGCATTTT. It is translated as CATSPTVEGNQPQHF.

This clonotype turned up a few times. The rearrangement links TRBV10-3 to TRBJ2-7, with 7 bases that match TRBD1. In germline, CDR1 is ENHRY, CDR2 SYGVKD. V was clipped by 4 bases and J by 3 bases; unmatched bases: 6. This CDR3 spans 14 amino acids. CDR3 region: CAISATGTGYEQYF. The CDR3, as DNA: TGTGCCATCAGTGCGACAGGGACGGGCTACGAGCAGTACTTC.